The following is a TCR beta chain sequence with its context. This record comes from a study of blood T cell repertoires in COVID-19. Study summary: Acute and convalescent COVID-19 specimens originated in the United States, Italy and Spain. T cells, B-cell-depleted T cells, or PBMCs supplied cDNA or gDNA.

Between the trimmed V and J ends, which lost 0 bases and 4 bases, there was a span of 9 bases. The CDR3 is 14 amino acids. Germline assignment: CDR1 SGHRS and CDR2 YFSETQ. Original data processing: Using reference gene primer amplification, nucleated cell counts were estimated. The table came from immunoSEQ multiplex PCR; TCRdb's copy has only in-frame clones and leaves some out. D and trimming were read from the DNA, whereas the V and J calls and clone size are those reported in that table. The sample shows over 80,000 clones, around 87% of them seen only once. V usage is TRBV5-1 and J usage is TRBJ2-3; D uncertain. This sequence was found in a human donor in a cohort sampled during active COVID-19. Sequences were obtained from peripheral blood. DNA for the CDR3: TGCGCCAGCAGCTTGGAGGAGTGGGCAGATACGCAGTATTTT. Translation gives CASSLEEWADTQYF.